What follows describes a single TCR beta chain. These data originate in a study of blood T cell repertoires in COVID-19. Study summary: The samples span acute and convalescent COVID-19 from the United States, Italy and Spain.

Per the study methods: Quantification of nucleated cells was approximated via reference gene primer amplification. Profiling relied on immunoSEQ multiplex PCR, and the TCRdb table lists in-frame clones only, not all of them. The V and J calls and clone size were taken over from that table, and D and trimming were inferred from the DNA. Among a few hundred thousand clones listed, 65% to 85% were seen once. V was shortened by 2 bases and J by 5 bases, with 13 bases between the two germline ends. CDR1 and CDR2 from the germline V gene are SGHRS and YFSETQ. This CDR3 is 14 amino acids long. V gene TRBV5-1 combines with J gene TRBJ1-1; D perhaps matches TRBD1 (6 bases). Source material: peripheral blood. This TCR came from a woman aged 45-65 years with acute or convalescent COVID-19. The CDR3 protein is CASSFGPQGTEAFF. The DNA of the CDR3 is TGCGCCAGCAGCTTTGGGCCCCAGGGGACTGAAGCTTTCTTT. The whole variable domain, filled in from reference TRBV5-1 and TRBJ1-1, reads KAGVTQTPRYLIKTRGQQVTLSCSPISGHRSVSWYQQTPGQGLQFLFEYFSETQRNKGNFPGRFSGRQFSNSRSEMNVSTLELGDSALYLCASSFGPQGTEAFFGQGTRLTVV.